The 13 T cell receptor beta chains reported below all come from one sample, sequenced in a study of response to subunit inactivated influenza vaccine. In TCRdb, the RT-PCR reads were re-called with MiXCR into one record per CDR3 protein. The sample shows approximately 500,000 distinct CDR3 sequences, 10% to 15% of them seen only once. Sequencing was performed on PBMCs from blood, taken roughly 45 days after vaccination. Every receptor here comes from a man in his forties or fifties who received an inactivated influenza vaccine.

This clonotype was picked up a small number of times. The chain links TRBV4-3 to TRBJ2-3, with 10 nucleotides matching TRBD2. The junction had 7 bases not matched to a gene; V was cut back by 0 bases and J by 4 bases. CDR1 and CDR2 (germline): LGHNA, YSLEER. CDR3 length: 17 residues. The DNA for the CDR3 is TGCGCCAGCAGCCAAGATAGGAGCGGGGGGGCCTCAGATACGCAGTATTTT. Protein: CASSQDRSGGASDTQYF.

This clonotype was found a few times. V usage is TRBV7-6 and J usage is TRBJ2-1, with 11 bases that match TRBD2. V lost 4 bases and J lost 0; bases outside the gene matches: 8. Germline V gives CDR1 SGHVS, CDR2 FNYEAQ. CDR3 size: 18 residues. DNA of the CDR3: TGTGCCAGCAGCTGGCTAGCGGGGGGCAGAGACTCCTACAATGAGCAGTTCTTC. As protein: CASSWLAGGRDSYNEQFF.

V is TRBV25-1 and J is TRBJ1-4; weak D call: TRBD1 (5 bases). The CDR3 runs 14 residues. V lost 7 bases and J lost 4, with 13 bases in between. Germline V gene data show CDR1 as MGHDK and CDR2 as SYGVNS. The CDR3 bases are TGTGCCAGCACCCTGGGGGGAATTAATGAAAAACTGTTTTTT. Translating it yields CASTLGGINEKLFF.

There are many counts of this clonotype. J is TRBJ1-3 and V is TRBV18, with TRBD1 matching over 7 bases. The CDR3 totals 15 residues. Per germline, CDR1 KGHSH and CDR2 LQKENI. The V and J ends lost 1 base and 0 bases, in that order; junction bases with no gene match: 0. Here the CDR3 reads CASSPRDSSGNTIYF. CDR3 DNA: TGTGCCAGCTCACCACGGGACAGCTCTGGAAACACCATATATTTT.

This clonotype was counted many times. The chain employs TRBV27 and TRBJ1-1; D call uncertain. This CDR3 has 14 amino acids. Germline V gene sequence: CDR1 MNHEY, CDR2 SMNVEV (reference sequence). The ends were cut back, 8 bases at V and 2 bases at J, with 15 bases in the middle. In DNA form, the CDR3 reads TGTGCCAGCGCCACCGGGGATTATAACACTGAAGCTTTCTTT. Translating it yields CASATGDYNTEAFF.

This clonotype was counted between two and nine times. The CDR3 DNA reads as TGCGCCAGCAGCTTGAGGGCGGGGGGCGATTTCGGCTACACCTTC. Its translation is CASSLRAGGDFGYTF. The chain links TRBV5-1 to TRBJ1-2; TRBD1 might be the D (6 bases). V was clipped by 1 base and J by 8 bases, with 18 bases between them. The V gene's germline CDR1 is SGHRS and CDR2 YFSETQ. The CDR3 covers 15 residues.

The rearrangement links TRBV29-1 to TRBJ2-6, with D unclear. The germline CDR1 and CDR2 sequences are SQVTM and ANQGSEA. The CDR3 totals 14 residues. V gave up 6 bases and J gave up 0 bases, with 9 bases separating them. The CDR3 protein is CSVVANSGANVLTF. The CDR3 DNA is TGCAGCGTCGTTGCGAACTCTGGGGCCAACGTCCTGACTTTC.

V gene TRBV6-4 combines with J gene TRBJ1-5; 7 positions match TRBD1. The germline V gene has CDR1 MRHNA and CDR2 SNTAGT. V was pared by 3 bases and J by 6 bases, with 2 bases of the junction left unmatched. The CDR3 contains 13 residues. DNA of the CDR3: TGTGCCAGCAGTGAACAGGGGTCTCAGCCCCAGCATTTT. It is translated as CASSEQGSQPQHF.

This chain connects TRBV18 to TRBJ1-1; D is possibly TRBD1 (6 bases). CDR1 is KGHSH, CDR2 LQKENI, per germline. Trimming took off 3 bases at V and 3 bases at J, with 8 bases between the two ends. CDR3 length equals 13 residues. In nucleotides, the CDR3 is TGTGCCAGCTCACCTCACAGGGACACTGAAGCTTTCTTT. As protein: CASSPHRDTEAFF.

The V and J genes are TRBV3-1 and TRBJ1-2, with D unresolved. V lost 1 base to trimming and J lost 4 bases, with 10 bases between them. The CDR3 contains 14 residues. The germline CDR1 and CDR2 sequences are LGHDT and YNNKEL (reference sequence). In DNA, the CDR3 is TGTGCCAGCAGCCAAGCCGCACAGTCCTATGGCTACACCTTC. Its protein product is CASSQAAQSYGYTF.

The chain employs TRBV5-1 and TRBJ2-3; 7 bases fit TRBD2. Germline CDR1 and CDR2: SGHRS and YFSETQ. This CDR3 has 15 residues. Trimming removed 0 bases from V and 3 bases from J; junction bases left unmatched: 4. Here the CDR3 reads CASSLVGRGTDTQYF. The CDR3 nucleotides are TGCGCCAGCAGCTTGGTAGGGAGGGGAACAGATACGCAGTATTTT.

This sequence joins TRBV20-1 and TRBJ2-6; D perhaps matches TRBD1 (5 bases). Trimming removed 4 bases from V and 1 base from J, with 8 bases in between. Germline values: CDR1 DFQATT, CDR2 SNEGSKA (reference sequence). The length of the CDR3 is 14 residues. Here the CDR3 DNA reads TGCAGTGCTATTACAGGTTCTGGGGCCAACGTCCTGACTTTC. This sequence encodes CSAITGSGANVLTF.

There are a few counts of this clonotype. This sequence joins TRBV7-2 and TRBJ2-1; 9 nucleotides agree with TRBD2. Germline trimming cut 2 bases from V and 1 base from J; bases unmatched to any gene: 3. This CDR3 spans 16 amino acids. From germline, CDR1 is SGHTA and CDR2 FQGNSA. For the CDR3, the DNA is TGTGCCAGCAGCTTAACGCTAGCGGGGTCCTACAATGAGCAGTTCTTC. Its translation: CASSLTLAGSYNEQFF.